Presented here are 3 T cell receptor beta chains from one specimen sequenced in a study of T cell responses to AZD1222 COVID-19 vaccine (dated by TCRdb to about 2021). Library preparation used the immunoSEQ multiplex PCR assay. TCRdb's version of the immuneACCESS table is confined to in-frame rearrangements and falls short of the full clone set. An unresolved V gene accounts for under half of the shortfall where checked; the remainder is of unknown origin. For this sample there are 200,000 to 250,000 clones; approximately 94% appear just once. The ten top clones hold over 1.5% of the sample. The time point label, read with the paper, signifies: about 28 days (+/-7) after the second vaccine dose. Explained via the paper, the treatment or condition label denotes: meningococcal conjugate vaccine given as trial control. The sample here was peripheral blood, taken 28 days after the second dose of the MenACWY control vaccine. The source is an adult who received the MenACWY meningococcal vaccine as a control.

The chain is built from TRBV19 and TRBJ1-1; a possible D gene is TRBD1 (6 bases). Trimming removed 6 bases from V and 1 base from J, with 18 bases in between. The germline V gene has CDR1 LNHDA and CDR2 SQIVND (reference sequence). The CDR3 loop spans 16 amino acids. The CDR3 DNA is TGTGCCAGTAGCCGGACAGCCGTAGGTCCGAACACTGAAGCTTTCTTT. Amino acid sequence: CASSRTAVGPNTEAFF.

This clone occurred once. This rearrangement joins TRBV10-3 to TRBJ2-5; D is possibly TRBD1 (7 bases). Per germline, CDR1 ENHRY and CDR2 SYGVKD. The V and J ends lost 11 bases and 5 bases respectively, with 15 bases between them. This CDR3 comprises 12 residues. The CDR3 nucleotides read TGTGCCGGCGGGGACAGAGAGGAGACCCAGTACTTC. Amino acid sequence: CAGGDREETQYF.

DNA of the CDR3: TGTGCCAGCAGTTACTCGAGAGCCCCGGCGGAGAACGAGCAGTACTTC. This encodes CASSYSRAPAENEQYF. The chain links TRBV6-5 to TRBJ2-7; D not resolved. Germline V CDR1 and CDR2: MNHEY, SVGAGI. The CDR3 length is 16 residues. The V end was cut by 0 bases, the J end by 5 bases, with 17 bases between.